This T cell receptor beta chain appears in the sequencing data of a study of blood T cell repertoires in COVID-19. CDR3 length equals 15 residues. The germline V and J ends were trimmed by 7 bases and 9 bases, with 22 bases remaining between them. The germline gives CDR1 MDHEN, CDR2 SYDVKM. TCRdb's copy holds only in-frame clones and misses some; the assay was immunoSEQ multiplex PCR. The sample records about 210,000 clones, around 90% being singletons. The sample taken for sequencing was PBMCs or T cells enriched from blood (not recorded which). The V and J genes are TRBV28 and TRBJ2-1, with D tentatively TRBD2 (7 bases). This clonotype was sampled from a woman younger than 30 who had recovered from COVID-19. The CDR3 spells CASKKGGGGAGEQFF. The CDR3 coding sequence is TGTGCCAGCAAGAAAGGTGGAGGGGGGGCTGGTGAGCAGTTCTTC.